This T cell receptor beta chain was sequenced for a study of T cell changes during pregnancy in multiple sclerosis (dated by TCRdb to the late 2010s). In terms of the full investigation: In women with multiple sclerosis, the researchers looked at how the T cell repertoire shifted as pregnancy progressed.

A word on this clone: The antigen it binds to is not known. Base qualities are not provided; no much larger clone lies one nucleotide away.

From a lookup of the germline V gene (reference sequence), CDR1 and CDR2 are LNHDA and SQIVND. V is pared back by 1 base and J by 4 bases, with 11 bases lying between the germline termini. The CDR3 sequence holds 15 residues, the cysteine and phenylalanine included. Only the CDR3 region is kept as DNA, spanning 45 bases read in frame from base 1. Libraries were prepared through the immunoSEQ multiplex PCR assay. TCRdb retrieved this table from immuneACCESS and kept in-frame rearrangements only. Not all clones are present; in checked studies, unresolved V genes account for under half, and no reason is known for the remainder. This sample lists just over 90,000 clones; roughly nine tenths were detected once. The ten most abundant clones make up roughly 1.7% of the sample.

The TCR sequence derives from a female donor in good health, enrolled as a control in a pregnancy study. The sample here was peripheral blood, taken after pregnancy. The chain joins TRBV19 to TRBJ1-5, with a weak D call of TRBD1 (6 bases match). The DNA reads TGTGCCAGTAGTATAGTTAGGACAGATAATCAGCCCCAGCATTTT. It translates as CASSIVRTDNQPQHF. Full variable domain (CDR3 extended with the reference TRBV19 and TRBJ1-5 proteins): DGGITQSPKYLFRKEGQNVTLSCEQNLNHDAMYWYRQDPGQGLRLIYYSQIVNDFQKGDIAEGYSVSREKKESFPLTVTSAQKNPTAFYLCASSIVRTDNQPQHFGDGTRLSIL.